This TCR beta chain was profiled in a study of T-cell reconstitution after alpha-beta-depleted transplantation in children (dated by TCRdb to about 2016). As for the study more broadly: Using TCR repertoire profiling, the study followed T-cell immune reconstitution in a quantitative way in children after TCRalphabeta/CD19-depleted allogeneic hematopoietic cell transplantation. Study-wide conclusions, independent of this receptor: In some patients, the high TCRbeta diversity seen at day 60 was put down to recipient T cells and intrathymic progenitors that had survived conditioning. The apparently early alphabetaT-cell count recovery about two months after transplant was reportedly dependent on only several hundred rapidly expanded clones derived from non-depleted graft cells. Hyperexpanded clone frequencies declined over subsequent months; after one year, T-cell counts and TCRbeta diversity were mostly attributed to newly produced T cells.

This clonotype was recorded a few times. Its antigen remains unidentified. Base qualities are not provided; no much larger clone lies one nucleotide away. The library came from PCR. For sequencing, an Illumina HiSeq 2500 was employed. Molecular barcoding was employed in the preparation of TCR libraries, with unique molecular identifiers being used to normalize TCRbeta repertoire quantification. TCRdb took the public reads, trimmed them with fastp at Q25, ran MiXCR for clone calling and kept in-frame beta chains. Entries that share a CDR3 protein sequence are merged under the most common genes and DNA. This sample comprises fewer than 750,000 distinct CDR3 sequences, around 23% of them detected only once. The biggest ten clones account for 13% to 15% of the sample. Read against the paper, the sample's treatment or condition label means: allogeneic hematopoietic cell transplantation with graft depleted of TCRalphabeta T cells and CD19 B cells. TCRalphabeta/CD19-depleted allogeneic hematopoietic cell grafts were given to the transplant recipients, all of whom were children.

Sequencing was performed on PBMCs, mostly from graft donor cells, taken 360 days after TCRalphabeta/CD19-depleted stem cell transplant. The clonotype originates from a boy under two years old who had a stem cell transplant for acute myeloid leukemia, so the T cells may come from the graft donor.

In nucleotide form, the sequence is TGCGCCAGCAGCCGTGGACAGGGAGAGGACTATGGCTACACCTTC. This is translated as CASSRGQGEDYGYTF. Recombination connected TRBV4-3 to TRBJ1-2; 8 bases in the junction line up with TRBD1. The germline V end is reduced by 4 bases and the J end by 3 bases; junction bases left unmatched: 7. CDR1 and CDR2 (LGHNA, YSLEER) derive from the germline V gene. The CDR3 sequence holds 15 residues, the cysteine and phenylalanine included. Only the CDR3 DNA stays, 45 bases, in frame from base 1.